This TCR beta chain is drawn from a study of T-cell reconstitution after alpha-beta-depleted transplantation in children. The CDR3 sequence is 15 residues long. V dropped 0 bases and J dropped 13 bases, with 23 bases sitting between them. CDR1 and CDR2 (germline): DFQATT, SNEGSKA (reference sequence). This clonotype was detected many times. As it was prepared, the TCRbeta library received unique molecular identifiers. TCRdb processed the PCR reads anew with MiXCR; each CDR3 protein has one entry. Here the sample spans about 400,000 distinct CDR3 sequences, approximately 12% being singletons. The sequence came from a human donor who donated a stem cell graft to a child with Fanconi anemia. The chain has TRBV20-1 and TRBJ2-3; tentatively, D is TRBD1 (5 bases). The input for sequencing was PBMCs, taken from the stem cell graft. For the CDR3, the DNA is TGCAGTGCTAGAGATCAGGGCAGGGCCCCCGTGAAAGAGTATTTT. Amino acids: CSARDQGRAPVKEYF.